This T cell receptor beta chain was identified in a study of immune evolution from preneoplasia to lung adenocarcinoma. In its sample, this clone was seen a few times. Method: immunoSEQ multiplex PCR; TCRdb's copy keeps in-frame clones and lacks some. The sample lists around 2,700 clones, about two fifths occurring once. This CDR3 has 13 amino acids. Germline V gene data show CDR1 as MRHNA and CDR2 as SNTAGT. Trimming removed 4 bases from V and 5 bases from J; junction bases left unmatched: 2. Material: FFPE adjacent normal lung tissue. This receptor was taken from a person aged 60-79 years with lung adenocarcinoma. This sequence joins TRBV6-4 and TRBJ2-7; the match to TRBD1 covers 10 bases. CDR3 sequence: CASSVGTGDEQYF. CDR3 bases: TGTGCCAGCAGTGTGGGGACAGGGGACGAGCAGTACTTC.